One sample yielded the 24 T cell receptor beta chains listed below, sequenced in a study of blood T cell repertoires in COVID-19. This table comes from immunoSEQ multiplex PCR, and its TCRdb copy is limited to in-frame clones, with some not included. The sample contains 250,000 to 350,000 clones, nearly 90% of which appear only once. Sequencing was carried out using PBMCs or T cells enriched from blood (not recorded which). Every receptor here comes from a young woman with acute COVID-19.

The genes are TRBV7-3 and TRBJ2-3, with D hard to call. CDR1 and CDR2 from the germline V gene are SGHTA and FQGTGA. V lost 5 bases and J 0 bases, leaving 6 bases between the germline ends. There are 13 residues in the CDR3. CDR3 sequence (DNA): TGTGCCAGCAGCATAGCTAGCACAGATACGCAGTATTTT. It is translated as CASSIASTDTQYF.

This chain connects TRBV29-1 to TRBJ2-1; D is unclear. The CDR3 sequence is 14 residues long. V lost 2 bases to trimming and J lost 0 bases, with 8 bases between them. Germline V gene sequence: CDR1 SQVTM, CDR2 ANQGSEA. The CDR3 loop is CSVEPRLSYNEQFF. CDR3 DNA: TGCAGCGTTGAACCGCGACTCTCCTACAATGAGCAGTTCTTC.

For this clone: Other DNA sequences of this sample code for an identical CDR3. CDR3 region: CASSSTSGRANTGELFF. The CDR3 nucleotides are TGTGCCAGCAGTTCGACTAGCGGGAGGGCCAACACCGGGGAGCTGTTTTTT. The chain carries TRBV27 and TRBJ2-2, with 14 bases fitting TRBD2. Germline V gene lookup returns CDR1 MNHEY and CDR2 SMNVEV (reference sequence). The V segment lost 4 bases and the J segment 2 bases; nucleotides outside the gene matches: 3. The CDR3 runs 17 residues.

The CDR3, as DNA: TGTGCCAGCAGCCAATCTCTCAGCGGGAACAATGAGCAGTTCTTC. It codes for CASSQSLSGNNEQFF. V usage is TRBV16 and J usage is TRBJ2-1, with TRBD2 matching over 7 bases. The CDR3 extends over 15 amino acids. Trimming at V came to 0 bases and at J to 5 bases, leaving 4 bases not matched to a gene. CDR1 KGHSY and CDR2 FQNENV come from the germline V gene. The full variable domain, its missing parts supplied by reference TRBV16 and TRBJ2-1, is GEEVAQTPKHLVRGEGQKAKLYCAPIKGHSYVFWYQQVLKNEFKFLISFQNENVFDETGMPKERFSAKCLPNSPCSLEIQATKLEDSAVYFCASSQSLSGNNEQFFGPGTRLTVL.

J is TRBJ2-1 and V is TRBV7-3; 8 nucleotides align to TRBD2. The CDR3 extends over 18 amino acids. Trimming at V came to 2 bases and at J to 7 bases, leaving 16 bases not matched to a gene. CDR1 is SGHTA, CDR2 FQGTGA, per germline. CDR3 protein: CASSLGPELAVTVNEQFF. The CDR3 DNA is TGTGCCAGCAGCTTAGGTCCGGAACTAGCGGTTACTGTAAATGAGCAGTTCTTC.

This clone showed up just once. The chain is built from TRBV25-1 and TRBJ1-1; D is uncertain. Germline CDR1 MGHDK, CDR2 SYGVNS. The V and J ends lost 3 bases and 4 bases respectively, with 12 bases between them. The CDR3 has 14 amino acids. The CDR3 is CASSDPSRLTEAFF. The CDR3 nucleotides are TGTGCCAGCAGTGATCCGAGCAGGCTCACTGAAGCTTTCTTT. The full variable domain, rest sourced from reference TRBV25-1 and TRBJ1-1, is EADIYQTPRYLVIGTGKKITLECSQTMGHDKMYWYQQDPGMELHLIHYSYGVNSTEKGDLSSESTVSRIRTEHFPLTLESARPSHTSQYLCASSDPSRLTEAFFGQGTRLTVV.

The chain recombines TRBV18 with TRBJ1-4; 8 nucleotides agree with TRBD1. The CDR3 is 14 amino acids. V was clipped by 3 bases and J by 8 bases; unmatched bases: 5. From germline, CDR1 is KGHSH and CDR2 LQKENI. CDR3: CASSPTGEGEKLFF. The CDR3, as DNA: TGTGCCAGCTCACCGACAGGGGAGGGCGAAAAACTGTTTTTT.

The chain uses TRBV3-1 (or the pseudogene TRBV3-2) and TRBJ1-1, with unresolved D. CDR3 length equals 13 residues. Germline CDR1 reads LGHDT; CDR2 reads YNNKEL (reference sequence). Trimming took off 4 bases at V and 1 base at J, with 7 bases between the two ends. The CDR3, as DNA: TGTGCCAGCAGCCGAGGGCCGAACACTGAAGCTTTCTTT. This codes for CASSRGPNTEAFF.

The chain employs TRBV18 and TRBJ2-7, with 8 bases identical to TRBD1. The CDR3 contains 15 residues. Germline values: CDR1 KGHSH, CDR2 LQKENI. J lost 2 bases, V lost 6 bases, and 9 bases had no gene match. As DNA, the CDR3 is TGTGCCAGCTCCTTATCGCGGGACAGGACCTACGAGCAGTACTTC. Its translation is CASSLSRDRTYEQYF.

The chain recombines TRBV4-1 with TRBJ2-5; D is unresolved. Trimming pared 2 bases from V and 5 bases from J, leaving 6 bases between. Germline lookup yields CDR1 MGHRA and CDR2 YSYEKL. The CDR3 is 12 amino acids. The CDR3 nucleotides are TGCGCCAGCAGCCAACCCGGGGAGACCCAGTACTTC. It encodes CASSQPGETQYF.

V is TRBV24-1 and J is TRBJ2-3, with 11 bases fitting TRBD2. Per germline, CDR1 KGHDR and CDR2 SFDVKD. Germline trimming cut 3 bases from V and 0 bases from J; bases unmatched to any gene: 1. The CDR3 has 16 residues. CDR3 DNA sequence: TGTGCCACCAGTGATGGGACTAGCGGAAGCACAGATACGCAGTATTTT. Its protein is CATSDGTSGSTDTQYF.

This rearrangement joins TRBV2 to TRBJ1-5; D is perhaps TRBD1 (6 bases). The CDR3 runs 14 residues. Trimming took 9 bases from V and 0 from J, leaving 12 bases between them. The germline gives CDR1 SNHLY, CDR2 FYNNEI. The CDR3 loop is CARGGPYSNQPQHF. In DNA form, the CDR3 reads TGTGCCAGAGGGGGTCCCTATAGCAATCAGCCCCAGCATTTT. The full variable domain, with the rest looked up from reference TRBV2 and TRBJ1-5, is EPEVTQTPSHQVTQMGQEVILRCVPISNHLYFYWYRQILGQKVEFLVSFYNNEISEKSEIFDDQFSVERPDGSNFTLKIRSTKLEDSAMYFCARGGPYSNQPQHFGDGTRLSIL.

CDR3 nucleotide sequence: TGCAGCGTTGAAGGGACTTCCTACGAGCAGTACTTC. Translating gives CSVEGTSYEQYF. The gene calls are TRBV29-1 and TRBJ2-7; D possibly corresponds to TRBD2 (5 bases). V lost 1 base to trimming and J lost 1 base, with 5 bases between them. Germline V gene lookup returns CDR1 SQVTM and CDR2 ANQGSEA. This CDR3 spans 12 amino acids.

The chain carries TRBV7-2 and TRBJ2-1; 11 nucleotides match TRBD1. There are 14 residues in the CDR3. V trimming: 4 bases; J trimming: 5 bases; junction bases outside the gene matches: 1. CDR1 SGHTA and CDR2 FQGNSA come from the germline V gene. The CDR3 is CASSWDRGNNEQFF. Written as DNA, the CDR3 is TGTGCCAGCAGCTGGGACAGGGGGAACAATGAGCAGTTCTTC.

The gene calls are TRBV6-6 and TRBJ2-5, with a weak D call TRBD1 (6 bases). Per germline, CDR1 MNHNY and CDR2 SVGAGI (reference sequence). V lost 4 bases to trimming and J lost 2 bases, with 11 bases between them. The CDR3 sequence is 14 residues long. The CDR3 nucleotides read TGTGCCAGCAGTTTTTCCGGGACACAAGAGACCCAGTACTTC. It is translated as CASSFSGTQETQYF.

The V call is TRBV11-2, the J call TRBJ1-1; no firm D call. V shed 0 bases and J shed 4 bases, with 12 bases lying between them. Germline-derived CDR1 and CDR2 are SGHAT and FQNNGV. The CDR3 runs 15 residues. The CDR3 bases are TGTGCCAGCAGCTTAGATCGGGTGGGTGGCACTGAAGCTTTCTTT. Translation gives CASSLDRVGGTEAFF.

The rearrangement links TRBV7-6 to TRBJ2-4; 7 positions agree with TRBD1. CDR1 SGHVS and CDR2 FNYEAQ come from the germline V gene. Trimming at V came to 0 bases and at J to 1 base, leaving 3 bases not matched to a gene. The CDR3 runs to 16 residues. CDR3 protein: CASSLATTGAKNIQYF. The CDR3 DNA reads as TGTGCCAGCAGCTTAGCGACGACAGGGGCCAAAAACATTCAGTACTTC.

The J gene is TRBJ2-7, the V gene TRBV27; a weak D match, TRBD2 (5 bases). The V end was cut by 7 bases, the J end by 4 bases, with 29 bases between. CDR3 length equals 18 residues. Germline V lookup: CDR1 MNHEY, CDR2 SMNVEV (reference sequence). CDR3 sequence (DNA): TGTGCCAGCAAAAGTCTATCGGGAAGTACAGCCTTACTGTACGAGCAGTACTTC. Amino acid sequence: CASKSLSGSTALLYEQYF.

CDR3 protein: CASSSTGFFSYEQYF. As DNA, the CDR3 is TGTGCCAGCAGTTCTACAGGGTTTTTCTCCTACGAGCAGTACTTC. The chain couples TRBV27 to TRBJ2-7; maybe TRBD1 (6 bases). Per the germline V gene, CDR1 is MNHEY and CDR2 is SMNVEV (reference sequence). Deletions cut 4 bases from V and 0 bases from J, with 13 bases between. The CDR3 has 15 residues.

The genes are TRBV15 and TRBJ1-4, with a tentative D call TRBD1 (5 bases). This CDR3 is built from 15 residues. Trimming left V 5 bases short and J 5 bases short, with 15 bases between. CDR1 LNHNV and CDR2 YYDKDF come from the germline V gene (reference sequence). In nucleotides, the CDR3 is TGTGCCACCAGCCTTCGCGGGGCTAAAAATGAAAAACTGTTTTTT. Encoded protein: CATSLRGAKNEKLFF.

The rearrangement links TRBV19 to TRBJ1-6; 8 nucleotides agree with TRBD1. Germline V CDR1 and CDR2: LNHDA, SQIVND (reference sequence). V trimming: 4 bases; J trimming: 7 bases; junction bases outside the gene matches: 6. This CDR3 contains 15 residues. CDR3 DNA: TGTGCCAGTAGTACCCAGGGGGCTCGGAATTCACCCCTCCACTTT. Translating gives CASSTQGARNSPLHF.

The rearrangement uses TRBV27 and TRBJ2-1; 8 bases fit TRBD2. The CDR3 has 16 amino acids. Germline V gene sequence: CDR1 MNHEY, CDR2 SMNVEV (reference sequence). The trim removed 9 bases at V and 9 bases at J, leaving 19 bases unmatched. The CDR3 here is CASQASGRAGISEQFF. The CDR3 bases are TGTGCCAGTCAGGCGTCCGGGAGGGCCGGTATTAGTGAGCAGTTCTTC.

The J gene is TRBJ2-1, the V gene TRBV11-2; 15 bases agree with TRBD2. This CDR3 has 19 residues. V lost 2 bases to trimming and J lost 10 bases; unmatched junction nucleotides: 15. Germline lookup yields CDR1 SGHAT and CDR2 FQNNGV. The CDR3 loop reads CASSLRTNGLAGGPGEQFF. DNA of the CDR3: TGTGCCAGCAGCTTAAGGACAAACGGACTAGCGGGAGGGCCGGGAGAGCAGTTCTTC.

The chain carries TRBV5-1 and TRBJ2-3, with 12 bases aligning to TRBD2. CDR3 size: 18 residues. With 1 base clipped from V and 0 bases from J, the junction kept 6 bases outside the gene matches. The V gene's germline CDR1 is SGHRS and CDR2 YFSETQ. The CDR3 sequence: CASSLLLAGGPSTDTQYF. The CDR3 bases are TGCGCCAGCAGCTTGTTACTAGCGGGAGGCCCTAGCACAGATACGCAGTATTTT.